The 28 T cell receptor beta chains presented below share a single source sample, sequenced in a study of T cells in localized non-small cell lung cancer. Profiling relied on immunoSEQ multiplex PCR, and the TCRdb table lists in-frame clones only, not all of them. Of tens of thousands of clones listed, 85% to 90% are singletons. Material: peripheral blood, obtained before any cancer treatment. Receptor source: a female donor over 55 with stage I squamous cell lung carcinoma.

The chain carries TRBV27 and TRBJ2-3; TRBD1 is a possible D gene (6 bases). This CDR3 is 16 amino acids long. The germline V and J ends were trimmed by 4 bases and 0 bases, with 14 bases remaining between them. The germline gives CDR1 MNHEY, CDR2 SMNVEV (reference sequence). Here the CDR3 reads CASSSQGQRSTDTQYF. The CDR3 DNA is TGTGCCAGCAGTTCCCAAGGACAGAGAAGCACAGATACGCAGTATTTT.

CDR3 sequence: CASSMTGGSGANVLTF. CDR3 DNA sequence: TGTGCCAGTAGTATGACGGGGGGCTCTGGGGCCAACGTCCTGACTTTC. V and J are TRBV19 and TRBJ2-6; 7 nucleotides align to TRBD2. V shed 3 bases, J shed 0 bases, and the junction held 2 bases outside the gene matches. The CDR3 length is 16 residues. Germline V gene lookup returns CDR1 LNHDA and CDR2 SQIVND (reference sequence).

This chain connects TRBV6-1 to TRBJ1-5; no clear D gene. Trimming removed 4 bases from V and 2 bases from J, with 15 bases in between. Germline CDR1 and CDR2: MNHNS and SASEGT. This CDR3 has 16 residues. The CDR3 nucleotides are TGTGCCAGCAGTGCCGGCTCGGGTGGGGGCAATCAGCCCCAGCATTTT. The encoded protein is CASSAGSGGGNQPQHF.

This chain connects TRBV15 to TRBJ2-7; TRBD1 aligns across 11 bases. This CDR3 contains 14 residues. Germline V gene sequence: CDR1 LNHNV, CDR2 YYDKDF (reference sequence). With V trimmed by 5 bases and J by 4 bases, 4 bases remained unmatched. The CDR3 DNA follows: TGTGCCACCAGCTTGGACAGGGGGCGGTACGAGCAGTACTTC. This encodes CATSLDRGRYEQYF.

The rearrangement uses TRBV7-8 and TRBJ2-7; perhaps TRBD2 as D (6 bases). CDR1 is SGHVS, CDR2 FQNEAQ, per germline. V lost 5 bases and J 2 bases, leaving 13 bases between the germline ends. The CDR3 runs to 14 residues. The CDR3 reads CASSTSGVPYEQYF. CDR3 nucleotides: TGTGCCAGCAGCACCTCGGGGGTCCCCTACGAGCAGTACTTC.

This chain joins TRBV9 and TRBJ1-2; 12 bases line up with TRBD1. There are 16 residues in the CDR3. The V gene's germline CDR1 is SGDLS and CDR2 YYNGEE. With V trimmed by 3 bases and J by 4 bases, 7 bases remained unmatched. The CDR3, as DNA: TGTGCCAGCAGCGCAGGGACAGGGGGCGTAGGCTATGGCTACACCTTC. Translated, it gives CASSAGTGGVGYGYTF.

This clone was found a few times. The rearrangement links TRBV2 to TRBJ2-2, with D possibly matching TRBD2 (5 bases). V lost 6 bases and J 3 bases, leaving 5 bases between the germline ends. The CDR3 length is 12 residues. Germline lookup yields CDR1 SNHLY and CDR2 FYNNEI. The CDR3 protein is CASRADTGELFF. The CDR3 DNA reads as TGTGCCAGCAGAGCGGACACCGGGGAGCTGTTTTTT.

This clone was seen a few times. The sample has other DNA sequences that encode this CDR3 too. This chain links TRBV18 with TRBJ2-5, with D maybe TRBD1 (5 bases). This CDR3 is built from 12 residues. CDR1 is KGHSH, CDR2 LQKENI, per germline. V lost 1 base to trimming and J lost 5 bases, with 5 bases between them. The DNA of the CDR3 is TGTGCCAGCTCACCACGGGGCGAGACCCAGTACTTC. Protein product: CASSPRGETQYF.

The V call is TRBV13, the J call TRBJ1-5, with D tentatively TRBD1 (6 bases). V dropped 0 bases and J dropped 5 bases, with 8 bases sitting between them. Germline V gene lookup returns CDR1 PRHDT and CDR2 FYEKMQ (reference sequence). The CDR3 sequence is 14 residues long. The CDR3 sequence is CASSLGAGDQPQHF. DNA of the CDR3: TGTGCCAGCAGCTTAGGGGCAGGGGATCAGCCCCAGCATTTT.

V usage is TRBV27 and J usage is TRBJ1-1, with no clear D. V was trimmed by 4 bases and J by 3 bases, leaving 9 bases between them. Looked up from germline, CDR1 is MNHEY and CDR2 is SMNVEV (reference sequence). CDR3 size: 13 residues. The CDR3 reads CASSSGLDTEAFF. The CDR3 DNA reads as TGTGCCAGCAGTTCTGGACTGGACACTGAAGCTTTCTTT.

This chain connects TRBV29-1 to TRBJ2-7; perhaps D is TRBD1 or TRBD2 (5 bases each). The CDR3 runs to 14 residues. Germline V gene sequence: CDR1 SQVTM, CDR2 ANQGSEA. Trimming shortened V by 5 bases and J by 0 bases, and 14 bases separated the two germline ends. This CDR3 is CSVTGTSSSYEQYF. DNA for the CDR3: TGCAGCGTTACCGGGACCTCGAGCTCCTACGAGCAGTACTTC.

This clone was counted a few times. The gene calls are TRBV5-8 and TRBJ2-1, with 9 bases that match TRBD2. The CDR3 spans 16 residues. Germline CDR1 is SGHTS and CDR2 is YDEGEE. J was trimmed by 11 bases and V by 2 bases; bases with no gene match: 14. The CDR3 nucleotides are TGTGCCAGCAGCTTAAGATCCACGGCAGCGGGAGGTCAGCAGTTCTTC. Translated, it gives CASSLRSTAAGGQQFF. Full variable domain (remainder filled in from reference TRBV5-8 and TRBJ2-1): EAGVTQSPTHLIKTRGQQATLRCSPISGHTSVYWYQQALGLGLQFLLWYDEGEERNRGNFPPRFSGRQFPNYSSELNVNALELEDSALYLCASSLRSTAAGGQQFFGPGTRLTVL.

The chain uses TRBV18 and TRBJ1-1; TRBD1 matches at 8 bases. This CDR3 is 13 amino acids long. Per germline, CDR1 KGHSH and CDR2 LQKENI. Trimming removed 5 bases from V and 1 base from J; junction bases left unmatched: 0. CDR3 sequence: CASSGQGNTEAFF. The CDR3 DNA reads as TGTGCCAGCTCAGGACAGGGGAACACTGAAGCTTTCTTT.

The DNA for the CDR3 is TGCGCCAGCAGCCCGACTAGCGGGAGAATCGATGAGCAGTTCTTC. It is translated as CASSPTSGRIDEQFF. V and J are TRBV4-3 and TRBJ2-1; 12 bases line up with TRBD2. Germline V CDR1 and CDR2: LGHNA, YSLEER. Trimming removed 4 bases from V and 8 bases from J; junction bases left unmatched: 6. The CDR3 is 15 residues long.

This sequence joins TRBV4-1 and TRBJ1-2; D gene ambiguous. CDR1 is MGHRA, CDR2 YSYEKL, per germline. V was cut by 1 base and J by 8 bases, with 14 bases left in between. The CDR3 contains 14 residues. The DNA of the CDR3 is TGCGCCAGCAGCCAAGTGGAATCCGGAGGGGGCTACACCTTC. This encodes CASSQVESGGGYTF.

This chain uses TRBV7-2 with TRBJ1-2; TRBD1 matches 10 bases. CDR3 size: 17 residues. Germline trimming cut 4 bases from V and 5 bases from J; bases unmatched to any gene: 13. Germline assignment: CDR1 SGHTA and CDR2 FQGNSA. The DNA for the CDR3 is TGTGCCAGCAGCTCAACTTGGACAGGGGGGGCCTTTTATGGCTACACCTTC. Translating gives CASSSTWTGGAFYGYTF.

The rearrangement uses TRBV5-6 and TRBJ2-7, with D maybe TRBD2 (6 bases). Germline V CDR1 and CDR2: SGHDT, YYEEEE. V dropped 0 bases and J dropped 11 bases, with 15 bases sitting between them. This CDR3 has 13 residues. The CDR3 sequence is CASSLGRETDEYF. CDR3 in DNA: TGTGCCAGCAGCTTGGGCCGGGAGACTGACGAGTACTTC.

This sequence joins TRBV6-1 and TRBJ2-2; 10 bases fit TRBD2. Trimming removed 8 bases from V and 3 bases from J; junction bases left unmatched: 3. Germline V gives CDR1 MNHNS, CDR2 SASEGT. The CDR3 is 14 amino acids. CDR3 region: CASSSGRDTGELFF. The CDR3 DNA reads TGTGCCAGCTCCAGCGGGAGGGACACCGGGGAGCTGTTTTTT.

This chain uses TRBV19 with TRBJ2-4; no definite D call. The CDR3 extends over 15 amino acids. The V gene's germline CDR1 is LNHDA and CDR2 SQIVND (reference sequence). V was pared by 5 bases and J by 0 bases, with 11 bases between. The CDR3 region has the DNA TGTGCCAGTAGTGGGAAGCCCATAGCCAAAAACATTCAGTACTTC. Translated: CASSGKPIAKNIQYF.

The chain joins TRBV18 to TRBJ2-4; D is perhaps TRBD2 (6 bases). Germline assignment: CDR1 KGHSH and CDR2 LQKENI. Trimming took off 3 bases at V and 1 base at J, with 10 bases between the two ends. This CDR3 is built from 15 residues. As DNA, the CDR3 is TGTGCCAGCTCACCGGCAGGGAGGGCCAAAAACATTCAGTACTTC. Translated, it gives CASSPAGRAKNIQYF.

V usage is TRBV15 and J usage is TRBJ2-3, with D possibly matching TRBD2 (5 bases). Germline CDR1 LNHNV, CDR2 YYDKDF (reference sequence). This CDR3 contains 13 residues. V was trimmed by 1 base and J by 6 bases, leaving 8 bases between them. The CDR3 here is CATSRGGEDTQYF. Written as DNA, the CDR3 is TGTGCCACCAGCAGAGGGGGAGAGGATACGCAGTATTTT.

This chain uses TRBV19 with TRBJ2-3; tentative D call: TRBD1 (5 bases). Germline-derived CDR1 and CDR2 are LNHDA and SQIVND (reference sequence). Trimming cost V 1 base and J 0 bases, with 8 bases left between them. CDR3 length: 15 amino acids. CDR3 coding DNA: TGTGCCAGTAGTATAGGGGGCAGTAGCACAGATACGCAGTATTTT. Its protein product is CASSIGGSSTDTQYF.

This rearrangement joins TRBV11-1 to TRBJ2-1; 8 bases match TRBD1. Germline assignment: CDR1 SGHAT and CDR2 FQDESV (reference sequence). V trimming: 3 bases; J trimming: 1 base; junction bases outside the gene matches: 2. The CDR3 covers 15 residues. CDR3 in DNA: TGTGCCAGCAGCTTTGGACAGGGTTCCTACAATGAGCAGTTCTTC. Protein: CASSFGQGSYNEQFF.

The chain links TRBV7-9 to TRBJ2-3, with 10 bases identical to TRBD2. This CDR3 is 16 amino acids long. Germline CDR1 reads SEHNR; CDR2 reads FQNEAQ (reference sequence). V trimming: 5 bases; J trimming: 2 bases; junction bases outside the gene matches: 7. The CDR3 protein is CASSPRTSGHTDTQYF. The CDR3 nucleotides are TGTGCCAGCAGCCCCAGGACTAGCGGACACACAGATACGCAGTATTTT.

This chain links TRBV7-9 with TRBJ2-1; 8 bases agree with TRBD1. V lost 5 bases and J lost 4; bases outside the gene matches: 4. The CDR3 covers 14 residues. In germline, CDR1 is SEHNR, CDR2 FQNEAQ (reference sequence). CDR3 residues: CASSPGDRYNEQFF. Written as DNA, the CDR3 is TGTGCCAGCAGCCCAGGGGACAGGTACAATGAGCAGTTCTTC.

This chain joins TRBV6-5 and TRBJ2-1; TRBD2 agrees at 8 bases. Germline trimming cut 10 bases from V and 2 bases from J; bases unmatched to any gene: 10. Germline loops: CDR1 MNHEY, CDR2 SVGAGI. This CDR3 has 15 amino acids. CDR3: CATAPGGAPYNEQFF. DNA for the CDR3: TGTGCCACCGCGCCGGGGGGGGCCCCCTACAATGAGCAGTTCTTC.

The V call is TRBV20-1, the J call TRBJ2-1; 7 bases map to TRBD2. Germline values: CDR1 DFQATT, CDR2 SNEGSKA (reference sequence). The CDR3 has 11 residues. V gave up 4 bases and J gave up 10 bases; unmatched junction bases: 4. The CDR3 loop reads CSAKRGPEQFF. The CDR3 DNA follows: TGCAGTGCTAAGCGGGGACCCGAGCAGTTCTTC.

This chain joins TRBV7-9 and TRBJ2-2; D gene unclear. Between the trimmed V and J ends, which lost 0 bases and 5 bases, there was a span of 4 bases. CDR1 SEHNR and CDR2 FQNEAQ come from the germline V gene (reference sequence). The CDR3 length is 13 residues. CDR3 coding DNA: TGTGCCAGCAGCTTAGCGGGGACCGGGGAGCTGTTTTTT. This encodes CASSLAGTGELFF.